The next 32 T cell receptor beta chains were all read from a single sample in a study of blood T cells in healthy people across ages. Sample-barcoded 5' priming and a J-beta primer mix drove a second PCR of 7 to 11 cycles. TCRdb passed the 5' RACE reads through MiXCR, listing each CDR3 protein once. The data hold approximately 780,000 distinct CDR3 sequences, with roughly 26% observed a single time. The sample was also linked to a second study, of T cells of mothers and their children.

The sample was blood. The source is a boy younger than 18 in good health.

This clonotype was seen only a few times. This chain uses TRBV4-2 with TRBJ1-4, with D uncertain. Trimming left V 0 bases short and J 8 bases short, with 10 bases between. The length of the CDR3 is 14 residues. Per the germline V gene, CDR1 is LGHNA and CDR2 is YNFKEQ. The CDR3 DNA follows: TGTGCCAGCAGCCAAGAACGCCTGGGGGAAAAACTGTTTTTT. This translates into CASSQERLGEKLFF.

The chain is built from TRBV28 and TRBJ1-5; D might be TRBD1 (5 bases). The CDR3 contains 13 residues. Looked up from germline, CDR1 is MDHEN and CDR2 is SYDVKM. Trimming cost V 3 bases and J 6 bases, with 9 bases left between them. The CDR3 region is CASSLWQGQPQHF. CDR3 DNA: TGTGCCAGCAGTTTGTGGCAGGGTCAGCCCCAGCATTTT. Looking up the rest from reference TRBV28 and TRBJ1-5 gives the full variable domain: DVKVTQSSRYLVKRTGEKVFLECVQDMDHENMFWYRQDPGLGLRLIYFSYDVKMKEKGDIPEGYSVSREKKERFSLILESASTNQTSMYLCASSLWQGQPQHFGDGTRLSIL.

This chain joins TRBV5-1 and TRBJ1-6, with 8 bases fitting TRBD1. The CDR3 covers 14 residues. J was trimmed by 10 bases and V by 4 bases; bases with no gene match: 7. Germline CDR1 is SGHRS and CDR2 is YFSETQ. DNA of the CDR3: TGCGCCAGCAGCGACGACAGGGGATGGTCACCCCTCCACTTT. Protein: CASSDDRGWSPLHF.

This clonotype was observed a handful of times. The chain uses TRBV29-1 and TRBJ1-2; unclear D gene. The CDR3 is 14 residues long. Germline lookup yields CDR1 SQVTM and CDR2 ANQGSEA. V dropped 0 bases and J dropped 8 bases, with 16 bases sitting between them. For the CDR3, the DNA is TGCAGCGTTGAAGACGGTTCGGTAGTCCGGGGCTACACCTTC. Translating gives CSVEDGSVVRGYTF.

The chain has TRBV2 and TRBJ2-1; 12 bases map to TRBD2. The DNA end lines up better with TRBJ2-7; the J call may be wrong. Germline CDR1 is SNHLY and CDR2 is FYNNEI. CDR3 length equals 15 residues. The CDR3 DNA reads as TGTGCCAGCAGAAAGGCTAGCGGGGGGGCCGGCGAGCAGTACTTC. Protein sequence: CASRKASGGAGEQYF.

The chain employs TRBV29-1 and TRBJ2-5; 10 bases are a match to TRBD1. The last part of the DNA fits TRBJ2-7 better; the J call may be wrong. Per germline, CDR1 SQVTM and CDR2 ANQGSEA. This CDR3 region has 12 residues. CDR3 sequence (DNA): TGCAGCGTGGGACAGGGGCTATACGAGCAGTACTTC. This sequence encodes CSVGQGLYEQYF.

This clonotype was seen a few times. A junction end diverges from the germline sequence, so it may reflect a read error. The genes are TRBV3-1 and TRBJ2-7; the D is unclear. This CDR3 region has 15 residues. Germline CDR1 is LGHDT and CDR2 is YNNKEL (reference sequence). The CDR3 protein is CASSHSTIMSYEQCF. The CDR3, as DNA: TGTGCCAGCAGCCATTCTACTATAATGTCCTACGAGCAGTGCTTC.

Worth noting for this clonotype: A read error is likely, as this CDR3 ends without the conserved phenylalanine or tryptophan. The chain has TRBV3-1 and TRBJ2-4; the D gene is possibly TRBD2 (6 bases). CDR3 length: 16 residues. Trimming left V 4 bases short and J 5 bases short, with 18 bases between. Germline V gene sequence: CDR1 LGHDT, CDR2 YNNKEL (reference sequence). CDR3 in DNA: TGTGCCAGCAGCCGCGGGGACTCCGTCTACCAAAACATTCAGTACCCC. Its translation is CASSRGDSVYQNIQYP.

This rearrangement joins TRBV7-2 to TRBJ2-6; TRBD2 matches 8 bases. The CDR3 totals 22 residues. CDR1 and CDR2 (germline): SGHTA, FQGNSA. Losses at the gene ends were 0 bases for V and 0 bases for J; bases not matched to a gene: 16. The CDR3 coding sequence is TGTGCCAGCAGCTTAGCGCGGCTAGCGGGCGGTTCCTACCTCTCTGGGGCCAACGTCCTGACTTTC. Translation: CASSLARLAGGSYLSGANVLTF.

The chain is built from TRBV5-1 and TRBJ2-2; D ambiguous. The CDR3 runs to 17 residues. The germline V and J ends were trimmed by 0 bases and 1 base, with 13 bases remaining between them. Germline loops: CDR1 SGHRS, CDR2 YFSETQ. The DNA of the CDR3 is TGCGCCAGCAGCTTGGCGGCGGTACGAGGGAACACCGGGGAGCTGTTTTTT. Protein: CASSLAAVRGNTGELFF.

This clonotype occurred a few times. The V gene is TRBV5-1, the J gene TRBJ2-5; D could derive from TRBD1 or TRBD2 (5 bases each). V shed 4 bases and J shed 5 bases, with 15 bases lying between them. The CDR3 consists of 14 residues. Germline V gene data show CDR1 as SGHRS and CDR2 as YFSETQ. The CDR3 DNA follows: TGCGCCAGCAGCCCGACGGGGCTATCGGAGACCCAGTACTTC. This sequence encodes CASSPTGLSETQYF.

Many counts were recorded for this clonotype. CDR3 sequence reads: CASSQATTDTQYF. In DNA form, the CDR3 reads TGTGCCAGCAGCCAAGCTACCACAGATACGCAGTATTTT. J is TRBJ2-3 and V is TRBV14; the D is unclear. The V and J ends lost 1 base and 2 bases respectively, with 4 bases between them. The CDR3 contains 13 residues. The germline gives CDR1 SGHDN, CDR2 FVKESK.

This clonotype has more than one count but fewer than ten. The rearrangement uses TRBV9 and TRBJ2-3, with 9 bases that match TRBD1. This CDR3 comprises 15 residues. CDR1 and CDR2 (germline): SGDLS, YYNGEE. Trimming cost V 4 bases and J 4 bases; bases outside gene matches: 7. CDR3 DNA: TGTGCCAGCAGCCTCCGGGACAGGGAGGCAGATACGCAGTATTTT. This encodes CASSLRDREADTQYF.

The genes are TRBV5-1 and TRBJ2-7; 7 bases map to TRBD1. This CDR3 comprises 15 residues. The V gene's germline CDR1 is SGHRS and CDR2 YFSETQ. J lost 6 bases, V lost 4 bases, and 13 bases had no gene match. CDR3 region: CASSLNYGTVGEQYF. The CDR3 nucleotides read TGCGCCAGCAGCCTAAACTACGGGACAGTGGGCGAGCAGTACTTC.

The CDR3 sequence is CASSSLSGGGETQYF. In DNA, the CDR3 is TGTGCCAGCAGCTCCCTCTCTGGCGGGGGCGAGACCCAGTACTTC. The chain joins TRBV7-6 to TRBJ2-5; TRBD2 is a possible D gene (7 bases). There are 15 residues in the CDR3. With 4 bases removed from V and 5 bases from J, the gap between germline ends came to 17 bases. In germline, CDR1 is SGHVS, CDR2 FNYEAQ.

This clonotype has just a few counts. The V gene is TRBV25-1, the J gene TRBJ2-3; D perhaps matches TRBD2 (6 bases). The CDR3 totals 16 residues. Germline CDR1 and CDR2: MGHDK and SYGVNS. Trimming removed 2 bases at V and 5 bases at J, with 17 bases between. The CDR3 sequence is CASSEGGMNLLDTQYF. CDR3 DNA: TGTGCCAGCAGTGAAGGCGGGATGAATCTGTTAGATACGCAGTATTTT.

The rearrangement joins TRBV20-1 to TRBJ2-7; 8 bases line up with TRBD1. J lost 4 bases, V lost 0 bases, and 8 bases had no gene match. CDR1 is DFQATT, CDR2 SNEGSKA, per germline (reference sequence). The CDR3 consists of 15 residues. In nucleotides, the CDR3 is TGCAGTGCTAGAGAACGGCAGGGGGCTTTGTACGAGCAGTACTTC. It codes for CSARERQGALYEQYF.

The rearrangement joins TRBV13 to TRBJ1-2; D is possibly TRBD1 (5 bases). This CDR3 has 14 residues. In germline, CDR1 is PRHDT, CDR2 FYEKMQ (reference sequence). Trimming pared 5 bases from V and 4 bases from J, leaving 14 bases between. In DNA, the CDR3 is TGTGCCAGCAGCAGGGACCCAGTCGGCTATGGCTACACCTTC. This encodes CASSRDPVGYGYTF.

The genes are TRBV9 and TRBJ1-2; a possible D gene is TRBD1 (6 bases). Per the germline V gene, CDR1 is SGDLS and CDR2 is YYNGEE. The V end was cut by 4 bases, the J end by 4 bases, with 20 bases between. The CDR3 spans 16 residues. This chain's CDR3 is CASSLRGDVAVYGYTF. The CDR3 DNA reads TGTGCCAGCAGCCTGAGGGGGGACGTGGCCGTCTATGGCTACACCTTC.

The gene calls are TRBV19 and TRBJ1-4; D is uncertain. V gave up 9 bases and J gave up 3 bases, with 11 bases separating them. The CDR3 sequence is 13 residues long. In germline, CDR1 is LNHDA, CDR2 SQIVND (reference sequence). CDR3 residues: CASNIGPNEKLFF. CDR3 in DNA: TGTGCCAGCAATATCGGCCCTAATGAAAAACTGTTTTTT.

The chain is built from TRBV6-2 or TRBV6-3 and TRBJ1-5, with TRBD1 matching 7 bases. Germline V gives CDR1 MNHEY, CDR2 SVGEGT. The V and J ends lost 1 base and 4 bases, in that order; junction bases with no gene match: 1. The CDR3 length is 14 residues. The CDR3 loop reads CASSYLGQNQPQHF. The CDR3 bases are TGTGCCAGCAGTTACTTGGGACAGAATCAGCCCCAGCATTTT.

This clonotype showed up just a few times. This chain joins TRBV28 and TRBJ1-2; D is perhaps TRBD1 (5 bases). This CDR3 contains 12 residues. Trimming removed 10 bases from V and 4 bases from J, with 13 bases in between. Germline CDR1 MDHEN, CDR2 SYDVKM. In DNA form, the CDR3 reads TGTGCCACCGGGGCTGGGGGCTATGGCTACACCTTC. Its protein is CATGAGGYGYTF.

This clonotype occurred many times. The chain recombines TRBV29-1 with TRBJ2-2; tentatively, D is TRBD1 or TRBD2 (6 bases each). The germline gives CDR1 SQVTM, CDR2 ANQGSEA. V gave up 2 bases and J gave up 3 bases, with 22 bases separating them. This CDR3 is 18 amino acids long. CDR3 sequence: CSVERGAGGQSDTGELFF. The CDR3 DNA is TGCAGCGTTGAACGGGGTGCCGGGGGCCAGAGCGACACCGGGGAGCTGTTTTTT.

The V call is TRBV11-2, the J call TRBJ2-5; 16 positions agree with TRBD2. This CDR3 comprises 18 residues. The germline CDR1 and CDR2 sequences are SGHAT and FQNNGV. The V segment lost 5 bases and the J segment 2 bases; nucleotides outside the gene matches: 8. The CDR3 DNA sequence: TGTGCCAGCAGCCCGGGGACTAGCGGGGGGGGGAAACAAGAGACCCAGTACTTC. Protein product: CASSPGTSGGGKQETQYF.

The rearrangement uses TRBV23-1 and TRBJ2-2, with TRBD2 as a possible D gene (6 bases). TRBV23-1 is an ORF for which the function is uncertain. The germline V and J ends were trimmed by 7 bases and 7 bases, with 16 bases remaining between them. The CDR3 is 14 amino acids. The CDR3 coding sequence is TGCGCCAGCATTCCGGGGGTCCGAATCGGGGAGCTGTTTTTT. Translated, it gives CASIPGVRIGELFF.

The V call is TRBV13, the J call TRBJ1-4; no reliable D call. The V end was cut by 5 bases, the J end by 7 bases, with 14 bases between. Germline CDR1 and CDR2: PRHDT and FYEKMQ (reference sequence). This CDR3 spans 14 amino acids. The CDR3 here is CASSQRGSSEKLFF. The CDR3 nucleotides read TGTGCCAGCAGCCAACGCGGGAGTAGTGAAAAACTGTTTTTT. Complete variable domain (other parts from reference TRBV13 and TRBJ1-4): AAGVIQSPRHLIKEKRETATLKCYPIPRHDTVYWYQQGPGQDPQFLISFYEKMQSDKGSIPDRFSAQQFSDYHSELNMSSLELGDSALYFCASSQRGSSEKLFFGSGTQLSVL.

The chain links TRBV20-1 to TRBJ2-2; 8 nucleotides match TRBD1. With 5 bases clipped from V and 4 bases from J, the junction kept 9 bases outside the gene matches. CDR1 is DFQATT, CDR2 SNEGSKA, per germline (reference sequence). The CDR3 extends over 15 amino acids. This CDR3 is CSAPKQGATTGELFF. The CDR3, as DNA: TGCAGTGCTCCTAAGCAGGGGGCGACCACCGGGGAGCTGTTTTTT.

The table lists this clonotype with a few counts. V is TRBV14 and J is TRBJ2-6; D is unresolved. V lost 1 base and J lost 1, with 20 bases in between. This CDR3 contains 20 residues. The germline V gene has CDR1 SGHDN and CDR2 FVKESK. The CDR3 loop is CASSQVTQTVLPSGANVLTF. Written as DNA, the CDR3 is TGTGCCAGCAGCCAAGTGACGCAGACCGTGCTACCTTCTGGGGCCAACGTCCTGACTTTC.

This clonotype was counted only a few times. The J gene is TRBJ2-1, the V gene TRBV30; the D is unclear. The better agreement between TRBJ2-5 and the DNA end casts doubt on the J call. Germline loops: CDR1 GTSNPN, CDR2 SVGIG (reference sequence). This CDR3 is built from 12 residues. DNA of the CDR3: TGTGCCTGGAGCCCAGGATGGGAGACCCAGTACTTC. Translation gives CAWSPGWETQYF.

The chain is built from TRBV20-1 and TRBJ2-3; no clear D. Per germline, CDR1 DFQATT and CDR2 SNEGSKA (reference sequence). Trimming left V 5 bases short and J 0 bases short, with 15 bases between. The CDR3 has 15 amino acids. CDR3 in DNA: TGCAGTGCTTCCAGACCGACCGGTAGCACAGATACGCAGTATTTT. It translates to CSASRPTGSTDTQYF.

CDR3 bases: TGTGCCAGCAGTTACGGGACAGATGGCTACACCTTC. Amino acids: CASSYGTDGYTF. The chain has TRBV6-6 and TRBJ1-2; 7 bases match TRBD1. V shed 2 bases, J shed 6 bases, and the junction held 0 bases outside the gene matches. CDR1 is MNHNY, CDR2 SVGAGI, per germline (reference sequence). The CDR3 is 12 amino acids.

Concerning this clonotype: One end of the junction does not line up with germline, which may come from a read error. The J gene is TRBJ2-7, the V gene TRBV27, with D perhaps matching TRBD1 or TRBD2 (6 bases each). CDR3 length equals 14 residues. Germline CDR1 and CDR2: MNHEY and SMNVEV (reference sequence). This chain's CDR3 is CVSSFKGGGREQYF. In nucleotides, the CDR3 is TGTGTCAGCAGTTTTAAGGGGGGAGGACGCGAGCAGTACTTC.